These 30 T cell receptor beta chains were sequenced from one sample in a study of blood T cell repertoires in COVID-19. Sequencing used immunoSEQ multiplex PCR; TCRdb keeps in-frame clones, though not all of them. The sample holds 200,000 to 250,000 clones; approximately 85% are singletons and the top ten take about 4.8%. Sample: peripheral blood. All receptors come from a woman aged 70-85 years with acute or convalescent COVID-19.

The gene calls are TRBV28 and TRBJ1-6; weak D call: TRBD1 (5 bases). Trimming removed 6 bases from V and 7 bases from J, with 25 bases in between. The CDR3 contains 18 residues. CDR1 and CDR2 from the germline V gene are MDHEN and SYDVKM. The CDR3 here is CASSPPGGSTGGNSPLHF. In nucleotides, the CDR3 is TGTGCCAGCAGCCCTCCGGGAGGGTCTACGGGGGGAAATTCACCCCTCCACTTT.

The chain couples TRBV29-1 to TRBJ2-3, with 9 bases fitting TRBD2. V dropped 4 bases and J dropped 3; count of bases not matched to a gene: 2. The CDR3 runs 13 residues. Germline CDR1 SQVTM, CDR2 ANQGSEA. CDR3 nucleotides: TGCAGCGTTGCTAGCGGGATAACAGATACGCAGTATTTT. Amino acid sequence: CSVASGITDTQYF.

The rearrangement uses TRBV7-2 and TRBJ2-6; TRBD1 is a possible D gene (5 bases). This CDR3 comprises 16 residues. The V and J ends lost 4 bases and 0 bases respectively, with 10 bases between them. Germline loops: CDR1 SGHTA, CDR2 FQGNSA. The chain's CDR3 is CASSSQALSGANVLTF. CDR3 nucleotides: TGTGCCAGCAGCTCACAGGCTCTCTCTGGGGCCAACGTCCTGACTTTC.

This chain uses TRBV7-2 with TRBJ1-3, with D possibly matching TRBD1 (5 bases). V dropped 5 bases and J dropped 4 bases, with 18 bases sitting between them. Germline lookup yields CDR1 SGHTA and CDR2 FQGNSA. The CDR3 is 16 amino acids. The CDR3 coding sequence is TGTGCCAGCAGCCTGACGTGGGCAGGGAACGGAAACACCATATATTTT. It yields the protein CASSLTWAGNGNTIYF.

CDR3 amino acids: CASRPGTDYNEQFF. CDR3 DNA sequence: TGTGCCAGTAGACCAGGGACAGACTACAATGAGCAGTTCTTC. The chain couples TRBV19 to TRBJ2-1; 7 bases line up with TRBD1. Trimming cost V 6 bases and J 3 bases; bases outside gene matches: 5. In germline, CDR1 is LNHDA, CDR2 SQIVND (reference sequence). This CDR3 spans 14 amino acids.

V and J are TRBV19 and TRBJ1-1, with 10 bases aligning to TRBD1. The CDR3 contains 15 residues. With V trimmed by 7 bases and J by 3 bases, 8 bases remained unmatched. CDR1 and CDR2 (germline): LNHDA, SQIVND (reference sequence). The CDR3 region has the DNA TGTGCCAGTACCTCGGGACAGGGGTGGCACACTGAAGCTTTCTTT. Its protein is CASTSGQGWHTEAFF.

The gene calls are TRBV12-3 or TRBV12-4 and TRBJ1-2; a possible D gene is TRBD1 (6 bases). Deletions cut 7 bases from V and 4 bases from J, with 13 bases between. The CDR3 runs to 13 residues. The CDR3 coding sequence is TGTGCCAGCAACCTACAGGGATCCTATGGCTACACCTTC. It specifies CASNLQGSYGYTF.

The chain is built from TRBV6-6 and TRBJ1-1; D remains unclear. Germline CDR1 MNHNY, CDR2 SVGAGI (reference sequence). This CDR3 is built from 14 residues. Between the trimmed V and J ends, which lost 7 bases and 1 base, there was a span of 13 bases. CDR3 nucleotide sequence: TGTGCCAGCACTCTCACGGCGGGGAACACTGAAGCTTTCTTT. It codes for CASTLTAGNTEAFF.

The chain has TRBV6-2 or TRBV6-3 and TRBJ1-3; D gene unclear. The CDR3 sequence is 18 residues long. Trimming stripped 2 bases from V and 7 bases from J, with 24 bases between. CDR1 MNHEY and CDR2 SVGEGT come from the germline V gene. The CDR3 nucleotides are TGTGCCAGCAGTTACCCACGAGGTCGTTCCCTCGGATCGAACACCATATATTTT. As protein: CASSYPRGRSLGSNTIYF.

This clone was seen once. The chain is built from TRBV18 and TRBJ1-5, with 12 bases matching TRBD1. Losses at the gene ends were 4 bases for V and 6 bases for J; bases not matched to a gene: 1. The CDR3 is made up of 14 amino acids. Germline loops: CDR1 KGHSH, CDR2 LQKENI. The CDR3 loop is CASSRDRGLQPQHF. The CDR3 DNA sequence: TGTGCCAGCTCACGGGACAGGGGGCTTCAGCCCCAGCATTTT.

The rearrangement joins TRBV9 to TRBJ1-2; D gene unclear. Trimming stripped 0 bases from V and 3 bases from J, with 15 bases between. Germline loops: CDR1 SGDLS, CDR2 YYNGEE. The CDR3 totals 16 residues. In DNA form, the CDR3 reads TGTGCCAGCAGCGTAGATCCTAGCCCCGAGGACTATGGCTACACCTTC. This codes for CASSVDPSPEDYGYTF.

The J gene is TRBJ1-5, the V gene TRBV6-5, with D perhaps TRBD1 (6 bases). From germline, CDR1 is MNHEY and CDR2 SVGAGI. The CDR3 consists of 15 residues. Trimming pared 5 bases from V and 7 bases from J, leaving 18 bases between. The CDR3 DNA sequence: TGTGCCAGCAGTACTCTACAGGGAAGAGGGCAGCCCCAGCATTTT. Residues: CASSTLQGRGQPQHF.

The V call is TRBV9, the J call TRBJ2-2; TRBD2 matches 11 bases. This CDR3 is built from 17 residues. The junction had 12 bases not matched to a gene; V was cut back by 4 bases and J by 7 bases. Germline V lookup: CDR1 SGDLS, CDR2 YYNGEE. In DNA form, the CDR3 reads TGTGCCAGCAGCACGACTAGCGGGGCTTCAACAGGCGGGGAGCTGTTTTTT. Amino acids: CASSTTSGASTGGELFF.

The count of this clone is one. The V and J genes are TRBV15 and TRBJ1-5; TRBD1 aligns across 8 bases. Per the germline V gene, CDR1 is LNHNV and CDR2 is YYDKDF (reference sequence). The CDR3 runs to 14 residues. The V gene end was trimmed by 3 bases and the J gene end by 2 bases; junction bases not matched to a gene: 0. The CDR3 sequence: CATSRDRGNQPQHF. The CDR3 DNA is TGTGCCACCAGCAGGGACAGGGGCAATCAGCCCCAGCATTTT.

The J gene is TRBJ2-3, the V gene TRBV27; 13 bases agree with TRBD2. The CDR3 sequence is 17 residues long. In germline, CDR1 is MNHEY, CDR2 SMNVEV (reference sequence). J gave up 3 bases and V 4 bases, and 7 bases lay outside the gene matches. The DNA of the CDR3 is TGTGCCAGCAGTTGGACTAGCGGGGGTGCAGGGACAGATACGCAGTATTTT. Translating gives CASSWTSGGAGTDTQYF.

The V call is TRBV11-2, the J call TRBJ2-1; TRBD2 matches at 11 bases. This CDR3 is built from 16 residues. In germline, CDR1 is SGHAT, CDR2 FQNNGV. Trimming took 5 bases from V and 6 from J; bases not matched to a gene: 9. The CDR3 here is CASSRTSGSRANEQFF. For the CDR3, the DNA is TGTGCCAGCAGCCGGACTAGCGGGTCACGGGCCAATGAGCAGTTCTTC.

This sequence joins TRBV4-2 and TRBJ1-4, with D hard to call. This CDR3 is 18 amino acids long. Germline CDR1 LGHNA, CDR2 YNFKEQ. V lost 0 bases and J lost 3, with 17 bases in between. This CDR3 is CASSQDLGGFGANEKLFF. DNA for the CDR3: TGTGCCAGCAGCCAAGATTTGGGAGGGTTTGGGGCTAATGAAAAACTGTTTTTT.

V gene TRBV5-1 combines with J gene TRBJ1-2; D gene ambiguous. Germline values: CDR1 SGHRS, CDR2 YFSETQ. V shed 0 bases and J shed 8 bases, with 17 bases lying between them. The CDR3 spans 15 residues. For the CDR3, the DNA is TGCGCCAGCAGCTTGGTTGGGTCAGGCCTCATGGGCTACACCTTC. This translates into CASSLVGSGLMGYTF.

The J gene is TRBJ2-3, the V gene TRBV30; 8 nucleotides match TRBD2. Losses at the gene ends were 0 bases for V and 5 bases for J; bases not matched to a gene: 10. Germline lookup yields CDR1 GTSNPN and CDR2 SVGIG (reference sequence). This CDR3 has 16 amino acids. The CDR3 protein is CAWSVPAQTSVDTQYF. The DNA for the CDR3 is TGTGCCTGGAGTGTCCCGGCTCAGACTAGCGTAGATACGCAGTATTTT.

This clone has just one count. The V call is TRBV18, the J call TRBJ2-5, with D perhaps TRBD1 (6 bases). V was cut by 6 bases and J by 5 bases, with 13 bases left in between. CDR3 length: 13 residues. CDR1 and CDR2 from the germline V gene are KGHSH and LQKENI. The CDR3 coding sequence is TGTGCCAGCTCGCCGACAGGCTGGGAGACCCAGTACTTC. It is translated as CASSPTGWETQYF.

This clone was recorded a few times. The CDR3 coding sequence is TGCGCCAGCAGCCAGGCAGGGACTGACACTGAAGCTTTCTTT. This encodes CASSQAGTDTEAFF. V gene TRBV4-1 combines with J gene TRBJ1-1; D possibly corresponds to TRBD1 (5 bases). Trimming shortened V by 3 bases and J by 3 bases, and 11 bases separated the two germline ends. The CDR3 totals 14 residues. Germline loops: CDR1 MGHRA, CDR2 YSYEKL.

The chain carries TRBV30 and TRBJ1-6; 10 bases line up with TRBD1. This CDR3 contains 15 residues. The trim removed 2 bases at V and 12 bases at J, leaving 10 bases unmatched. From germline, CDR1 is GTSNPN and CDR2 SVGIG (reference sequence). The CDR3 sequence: CAWSLRDRGFEPLHF. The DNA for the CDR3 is TGTGCCTGGAGTCTCCGGGACAGGGGATTCGAACCCCTCCACTTT.

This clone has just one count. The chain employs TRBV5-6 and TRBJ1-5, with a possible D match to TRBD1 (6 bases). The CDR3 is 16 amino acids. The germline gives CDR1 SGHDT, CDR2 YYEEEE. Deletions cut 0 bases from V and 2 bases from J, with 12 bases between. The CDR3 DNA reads TGTGCCAGCAGCTTGGATAGGGGGTACGGCAATCAGCCCCAGCATTTT. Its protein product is CASSLDRGYGNQPQHF.

In DNA, the CDR3 is TGTGCCAGCAGAAGGACAGGGAGGTCCGAAGAGACCCAGTACTTC. Encoded protein: CASRRTGRSEETQYF. The chain has TRBV2 and TRBJ2-5; TRBD1 agrees at 8 bases. The CDR3 contains 15 residues. V was pared by 6 bases and J by 3 bases, with 9 bases of the junction left unmatched. Germline V gene data show CDR1 as SNHLY and CDR2 as FYNNEI.

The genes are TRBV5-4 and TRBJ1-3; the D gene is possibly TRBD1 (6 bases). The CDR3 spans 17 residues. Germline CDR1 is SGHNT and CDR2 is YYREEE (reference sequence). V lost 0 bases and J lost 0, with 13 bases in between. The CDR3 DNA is TGTGCCAGCAGCTTGGGGATTGGACAGCTCTCTGGAAACACCATATATTTT. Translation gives CASSLGIGQLSGNTIYF.

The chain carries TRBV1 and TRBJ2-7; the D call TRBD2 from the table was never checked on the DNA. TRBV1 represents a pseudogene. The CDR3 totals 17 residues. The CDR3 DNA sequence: TGCACCAGCAGCCAAGATTTCCCTAGCGGGCCTCCCTACGAGCAGTACTTC. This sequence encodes CTSSQDFPSGPPYEQYF.

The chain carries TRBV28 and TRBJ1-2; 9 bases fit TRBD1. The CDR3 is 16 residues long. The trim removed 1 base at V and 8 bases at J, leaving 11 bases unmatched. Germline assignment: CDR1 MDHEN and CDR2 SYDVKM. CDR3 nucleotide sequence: TGTGCCAGCAGTTTATCCTCCGGGACAGGGAAGGGGGGCTACACCTTC. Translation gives CASSLSSGTGKGGYTF.

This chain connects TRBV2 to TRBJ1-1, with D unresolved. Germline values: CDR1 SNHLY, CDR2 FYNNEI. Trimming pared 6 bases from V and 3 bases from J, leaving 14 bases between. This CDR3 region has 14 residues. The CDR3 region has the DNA TGTGCCAGCAGCCCTCCGCAGGAGGACACTGAAGCTTTCTTT. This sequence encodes CASSPPQEDTEAFF.

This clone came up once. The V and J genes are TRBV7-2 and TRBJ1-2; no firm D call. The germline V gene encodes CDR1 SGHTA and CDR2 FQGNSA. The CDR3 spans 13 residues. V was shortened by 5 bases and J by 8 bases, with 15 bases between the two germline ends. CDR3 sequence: CASSPGRREGYTF. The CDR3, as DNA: TGTGCCAGCAGCCCCGGAAGGAGGGAGGGCTACACCTTC.

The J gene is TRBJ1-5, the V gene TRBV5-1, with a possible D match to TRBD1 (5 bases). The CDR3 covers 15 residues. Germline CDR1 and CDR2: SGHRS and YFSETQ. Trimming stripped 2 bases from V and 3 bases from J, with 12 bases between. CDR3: CASSLDQGYNQPQHF. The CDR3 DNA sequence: TGCGCCAGCAGCTTAGACCAGGGCTACAATCAGCCCCAGCATTTT.